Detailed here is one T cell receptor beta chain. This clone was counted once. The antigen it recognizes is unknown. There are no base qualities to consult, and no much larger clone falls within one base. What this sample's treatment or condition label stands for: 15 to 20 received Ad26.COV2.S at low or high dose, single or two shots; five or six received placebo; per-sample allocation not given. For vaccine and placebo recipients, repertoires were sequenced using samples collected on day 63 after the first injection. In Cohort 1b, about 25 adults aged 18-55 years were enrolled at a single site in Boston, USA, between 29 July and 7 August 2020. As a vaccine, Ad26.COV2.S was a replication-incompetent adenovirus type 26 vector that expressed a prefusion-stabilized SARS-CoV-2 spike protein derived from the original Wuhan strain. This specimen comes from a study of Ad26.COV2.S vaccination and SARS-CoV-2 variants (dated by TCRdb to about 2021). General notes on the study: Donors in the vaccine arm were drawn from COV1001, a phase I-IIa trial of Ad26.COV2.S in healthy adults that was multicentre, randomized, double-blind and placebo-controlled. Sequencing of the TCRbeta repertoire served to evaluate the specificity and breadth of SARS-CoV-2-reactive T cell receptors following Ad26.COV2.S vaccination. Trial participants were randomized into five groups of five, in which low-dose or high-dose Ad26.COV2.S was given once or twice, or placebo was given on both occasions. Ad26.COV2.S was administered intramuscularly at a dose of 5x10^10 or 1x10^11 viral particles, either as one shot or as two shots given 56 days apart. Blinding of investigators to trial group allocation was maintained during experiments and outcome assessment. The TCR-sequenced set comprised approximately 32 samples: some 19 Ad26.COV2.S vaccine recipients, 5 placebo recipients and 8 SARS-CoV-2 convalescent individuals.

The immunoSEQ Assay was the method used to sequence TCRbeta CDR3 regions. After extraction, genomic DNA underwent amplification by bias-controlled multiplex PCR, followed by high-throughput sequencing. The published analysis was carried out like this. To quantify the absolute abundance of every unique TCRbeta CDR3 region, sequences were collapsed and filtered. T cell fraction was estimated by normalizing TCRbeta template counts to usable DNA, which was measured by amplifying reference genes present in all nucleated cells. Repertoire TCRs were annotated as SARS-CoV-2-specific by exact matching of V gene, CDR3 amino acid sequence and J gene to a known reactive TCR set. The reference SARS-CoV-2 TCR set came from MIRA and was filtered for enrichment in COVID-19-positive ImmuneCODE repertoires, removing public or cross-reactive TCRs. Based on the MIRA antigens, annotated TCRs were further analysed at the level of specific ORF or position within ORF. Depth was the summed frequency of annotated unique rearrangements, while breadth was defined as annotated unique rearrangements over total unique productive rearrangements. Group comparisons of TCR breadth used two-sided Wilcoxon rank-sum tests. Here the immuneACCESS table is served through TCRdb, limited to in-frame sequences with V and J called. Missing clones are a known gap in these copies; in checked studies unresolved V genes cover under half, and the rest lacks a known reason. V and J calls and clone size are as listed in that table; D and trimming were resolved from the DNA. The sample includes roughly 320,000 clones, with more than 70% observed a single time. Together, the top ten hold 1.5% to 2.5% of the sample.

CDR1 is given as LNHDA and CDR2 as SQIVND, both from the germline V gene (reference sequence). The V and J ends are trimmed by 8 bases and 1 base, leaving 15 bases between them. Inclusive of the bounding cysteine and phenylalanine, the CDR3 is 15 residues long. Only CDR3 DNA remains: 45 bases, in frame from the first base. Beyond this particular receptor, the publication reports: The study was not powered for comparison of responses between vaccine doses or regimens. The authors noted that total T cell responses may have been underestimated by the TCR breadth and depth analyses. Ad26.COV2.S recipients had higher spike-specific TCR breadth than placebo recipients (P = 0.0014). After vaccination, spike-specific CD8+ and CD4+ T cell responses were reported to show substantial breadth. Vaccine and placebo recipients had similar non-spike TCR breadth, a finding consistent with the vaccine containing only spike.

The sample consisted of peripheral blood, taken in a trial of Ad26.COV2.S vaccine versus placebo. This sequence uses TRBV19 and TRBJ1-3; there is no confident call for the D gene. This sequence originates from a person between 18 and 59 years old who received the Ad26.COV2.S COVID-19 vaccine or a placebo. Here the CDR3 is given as CASARRDVSGNTIYF. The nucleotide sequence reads TGTGCCAGTGCCCGACGCGACGTATCTGGAAACACCATATATTTT. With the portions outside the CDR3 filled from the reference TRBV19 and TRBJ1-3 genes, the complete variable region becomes DGGITQSPKYLFRKEGQNVTLSCEQNLNHDAMYWYRQDPGQGLRLIYYSQIVNDFQKGDIAEGYSVSREKKESFPLTVTSAQKNPTAFYLCASARRDVSGNTIYFGEGSWLTVV.